The rows below give T cell receptor beta chains drawn from one sample of a study of blood T cell repertoires in COVID-19. Produced via immunoSEQ multiplex PCR; TCRdb's table is partial and in-frame only. The sample contains some 150,000 clones, roughly 85% of which appear only once. The sample consisted of peripheral blood. The receptor source for this set is a man between 65 and 85 years old with acute or convalescent COVID-19. The conserved cysteine and the conserved F or W are not part of the CDR3 here. Rows may omit the clone size; those that give it use once, few, many or a size class.

abundance,v_gene,CDR3aa
.,TRBV20-1,SASYLVAYNEQF
.,TRBV25-1,ASRDRVTDTQY
.,TRBV13,ASSFPGTHTEAF
.,TRBV7-9,ASTPRTVQETQY
.,TRBV7-2,ASSLPLTGRNTEAF
.,TRBV5-1,ASSLGWTSTDTQY
.,TRBV7-8,ASSPGLAGGGGTQY
.,TRBV18,ASSPVTGDTGELF
once,TRBV24-1,ATSDYGGDSRDTQY
.,TRBV4-3,ASSHGGAGSGTDTQY
.,TRBV10-1,ASTTRKTSGSSTDTQY